The rows below give T cell receptor beta chains drawn from one sample of a study of molecular identifiers for immune sequencing clone quantification. TCRdb passed the PCR reads through MiXCR, listing each CDR3 protein once. The sample includes 250,000 to 350,000 distinct CDR3 sequences, about 22% seen only once; the top ten take about 0.81%. The sequencing input was naive CD8+ T cells from blood, with Jurkat cell RNA spiked in. The receptors were gathered from a human donor in good health. Some libraries in this study had Jurkat cell RNA spiked in. CDR3s include the opening cysteine and the closing phenylalanine or tryptophan. Each record gives: J gene, V gene, clone size, D gene, CDR3 protein, CDR3 DNA. D genes are given only for firm matches. Size is omitted from some rows. Given values are once, few, many or a class for expanded clones.

TRBJ2-7 | TRBV23-1 | NA | NA | CASSQRFRGLYYEQYF | TGCGCCAGCAGTCAAAGGTTCAGGGGTCTATACTACGAGCAGTACTTC
TRBJ2-7 | TRBV7-9 | few | NA | CASSLVLAGLYEQYF | TGTGCCAGCAGCTTAGTTCTGGCGGGACTGTACGAGCAGTACTTC
TRBJ2-3 | TRBV5-1 | many | NA | CASSLEAETDTQYF | TGCGCCAGCAGCTTGGAAGCGGAGACAGATACGCAGTATTTT
TRBJ2-7 | TRBV6-2/TRBV6-3 | NA | TRBD2 | CASSYTETHLAGVTYEQYF | TGTGCCAGCAGTTACACCGAAACCCACCTAGCGGGGGTGACCTACGAGCAGTACTTC
TRBJ2-5 | TRBV28 | many | TRBD2 | CASSIRGGAETQYF | TGTGCCAGCAGTATACGGGGGGGGGCAGAGACCCAGTACTTC
TRBJ2-3 | TRBV2 | many | NA | CASSDARTLSFSTDTQYF | TGTGCCAGCAGTGATGCCCGGACACTCAGTTTTAGCACAGATACGCAGTATTTT
TRBJ1-2 | TRBV13 | many | NA | CASSLNVPGDGYTF | TGTGCCAGCAGCTTGAACGTCCCGGGGGATGGCTACACCTTC
TRBJ2-4 | TRBV11-2 | NA | TRBD2 | CATRGGGDGKSIQYF | TGTGCCACACGGGGCGGGGGTGATGGCAAAAGCATTCAGTACTTC
TRBJ2-5 | TRBV30 | few | NA | CAWSAGPLGTQYF | TGTGCCTGGAGCGCCGGACCCTTAGGGACCCAGTACTTC
TRBJ2-7 | TRBV7-9 | many | NA | CASAWLGDYEQYF | TGTGCCAGCGCATGGCTAGGGGACTACGAGCAGTACTTC
TRBJ2-5 | TRBV29-1 | many | NA | CSALGGWLERETQYF | TGCAGCGCCCTGGGGGGCTGGCTAGAAAGAGAGACCCAGTACTTC
TRBJ2-6 | TRBV29-1 | many | TRBD1 | CSVMGQGLSGANVLTF | TGCAGCGTTATGGGACAGGGGCTTTCTGGGGCCAACGTCCTGACTTTC
TRBJ2-7 | TRBV4-1 | many | NA | CASSQDVTYEQYF | TGCGCCAGCAGCCAAGATGTTACCTACGAGCAGTACTTC
TRBJ2-7 | TRBV7-9 | NA | TRBD2 | CASSSHGGSPLLGREQYF | TGTGCCAGCAGCTCCCACGGGGGGAGCCCCCTACTAGGGAGGGAGCAGTACTTC
TRBJ1-5 | TRBV4-3 | many | TRBD1 | CASSQIQGNQPQHF | TGCGCCAGCAGCCAAATACAGGGGAATCAGCCCCAGCATTTT
TRBJ2-5 | TRBV28 | many | TRBD1 | CASTVGDRKTQYF | TGTGCCAGCACCGTGGGGGACAGGAAGACCCAGTACTTC
TRBJ2-7 | TRBV6-2/TRBV6-3 | few | NA | CASSPNTGYYEQYF | TGTGCCAGCAGTCCAAACACGGGATACTACGAGCAGTACTTC
TRBJ1-3 | TRBV14 | NA | TRBD1 | CASSRGQGAGNTIYF | TGTGCCAGCAGCCGGGGACAGGGGGCAGGAAACACCATATATTTT
TRBJ1-5 | TRBV2 | NA | NA | CASSEAVGRYSNQPQHF | TGTGCCAGCAGTGAAGCGGTAGGCCGTTATAGCAATCAGCCCCAGCATTTT
TRBJ2-1 | TRBV4-3 | NA | NA | CASSHPAGPRTPESHNEQFF | TGCGCCAGCAGCCACCCTGCCGGCCCGAGGACACCGGAATCCCACAATGAGCAGTTCTTC
TRBJ1-1 | TRBV9 | many | NA | CASSLTGGEAEAFF | TGTGCCAGCAGCCTGACCGGGGGCGAGGCTGAAGCTTTCTTT
TRBJ2-7 | TRBV20-1 | NA | NA | CSARTERYEQYF | TGCAGTGCTAGGACAGAGAGATACGAGCAGTACTTC
TRBJ2-7 | TRBV4-1 | many | NA | CASSQWGRQGEDEQYF | TGCGCCAGCAGCCAATGGGGCCGGCAGGGGGAGGACGAGCAGTACTTC
TRBJ2-5 | TRBV6-5 | many | NA | CASSYRVHGETQYF | TGTGCCAGCAGTTACCGGGTCCACGGGGAGACCCAGTACTTC